A selection of T cell receptor beta chains follows, all from one sample in a study of cytomegalovirus exposure and HLA in healthy donors. Repertoires were generated with immunoSEQ multiplex PCR, while TCRdb's copy carries only in-frame clones and drops some. The top ten clones hold around 2.9% of a sample with 150,000 to 200,000 clones, approximately 65% of them seen once. The specimen sequenced was PBMCs. Source of these receptors: a man aged 35-49 years in good health and CMV-seronegative. The CDR3 runs from the conserved cysteine through the conserved F or W. D genes are given only for firm matches. Size is omitted from some rows. Given values are once, few, many or a class for expanded clones.

d_gene	v_gene	j_gene	abundance	CDR3aa	CDR3nt
TRBD2	TRBV7-2	TRBJ2-1	.	CASSLVLSGVREQFF	TGTGCCAGCAGCTTAGTACTTAGCGGGGTTAGGGAGCAGTTCTTC
TRBD1	TRBV18	TRBJ1-2	.	CASSPRDRDGYTF	TGTGCCAGCTCACCCCGGGACAGGGACGGCTACACCTTC
TRBD1	TRBV19	TRBJ1-2	.	CASRTRQGAGYGYTF	TGTGCCAGTAGAACCAGACAGGGGGCGGGCTATGGCTACACCTTC
TRBD1	TRBV16	TRBJ2-7	few	CASSPRDRPYEQYF	TGTGCCAGCAGCCCCCGGGACAGACCCTACGAGCAGTACTTC
.	TRBV4-1	TRBJ2-1	few	CASSQYAGSLYNEQFF	TGCGCCAGCAGCCAATACGCAGGGTCCCTCTACAATGAGCAGTTCTTC
.	TRBV7-9	TRBJ1-2	.	CSSSSGADRF	TGTTCCAGCAGCTCTGGGGCGGATCGATTC
.	TRBV6-1	TRBJ1-5	.	CASRENQGKSQPQHF	TGTGCCAGCAGGGAAAACCAGGGCAAGTCCCAGCCCCAGCATTTT
.	TRBV5-1	TRBJ2-3	.	CASSPRRVTDTQYF	TGCGCCAGCAGCCCAAGACGGGTCACAGATACGCAGTATTTT
TRBD2	TRBV19	TRBJ2-1	.	CASSPTSGRAFF	TGTGCCAGTAGCCCGACTAGCGGGAGGGCCTTCTTC
.	TRBV6-6	TRBJ2-7	.	CASSYSQQGSEQYF	TGTGCCAGCAGTTACTCTCAGCAAGGGAGCGAGCAGTACTTC
TRBD2	TRBV5-4	TRBJ2-3	.	CASSLAGGGDTQYF	TGTGCCAGCAGCTTAGCGGGAGGCGGCGATACGCAGTATTTT
TRBD1	TRBV5-4	TRBJ2-7	.	CASSSRDGPGGLYEQYF	TGTGCCAGCAGCTCTAGGGATGGCCCAGGGGGTCTATACGAGCAGTACTTC
.	TRBV30	TRBJ2-2	.	CAWSVWGRTGELFF	TGTGCCTGGAGTGTATGGGGGCGGACCGGGGAGCTGTTTTTT
.	TRBV7-9	TRBJ2-5	once	CSSSLNGGETQYF	TGTTCCAGCAGCTTAAACGGGGGAGAGACCCAGTACTTC
.	TRBV29-1	TRBJ2-3	.	CSVGMETVGDTQYF	TGCAGCGTCGGGATGGAGACGGTGGGAGATACGCAGTATTTT
.	TRBV5-6	TRBJ2-4	.	CASSLREKAKNIQYF	TGTGCCAGCAGCTTGCGGGAGAAAGCCAAAAACATTCAGTACTTC
.	TRBV2	TRBJ2-1	few	CASSERLLSSYNEQFF	TGTGCCAGCAGTGAACGACTTTTGAGCTCCTACAATGAGCAGTTCTTC
.	TRBV10-2	TRBJ2-5	.	CASRYSEKETQYF	TGCGCCAGCCGATATTCGGAGAAAGAGACCCAGTACTTC
.	TRBV5-6	TRBJ1-4	.	CASSILGGEKLFF	TGTGCCAGCAGCATCCTTGGCGGTGAAAAACTGTTTTTT
.	TRBV6-1	TRBJ2-3	few	CASSEALAEVDTQYF	TGTGCCAGCAGTGAAGCGCTAGCAGAAGTGGATACGCAGTATTTT
TRBD1	TRBV5-4	TRBJ2-7	few	CASSLERDSFSYEQYF	TGTGCCAGCAGCTTAGAACGGGACAGCTTCTCCTACGAGCAGTACTTC
.	TRBV7-6	TRBJ2-7	.	CASSLAETYEQYF	TGTGCCAGCAGCTTAGCCGAAACTTACGAGCAGTACTTC
.	TRBV6-6	TRBJ1-5	few	CASSISVNQPQHF	TGTGCCAGCAGTATAAGCGTCAATCAGCCCCAGCATTTT
.	TRBV11-2	TRBJ2-3	.	CASSPLSSGTDTQYF	TGTGCCAGCAGCCCCCTTAGCTCTGGCACAGATACGCAGTATTTT
.	TRBV30	TRBJ1-1	.	CAWRRENTEAFF	TGTGCCTGGAGGAGGGAGAACACTGAAGCTTTCTTT
TRBD1	TRBV28	TRBJ1-2	once	CASSEGDRVFYGYTF	TGTGCCAGCAGCGAGGGGGACAGGGTGTTCTATGGCTACACCTTC
.	TRBV25-1	TRBJ1-4	.	CASSPVVTSEKLFF	TGTGCCAGCAGCCCCGTGGTGACTTCCGAAAAACTGTTTTTT
.	TRBV19	TRBJ2-2	.	CATEREITGELFF	TGTGCCACCGAGAGGGAAATTACCGGGGAGCTGTTTTTT
TRBD1	TRBV5-1	TRBJ1-6	.	CASSWREGQGKHNSPLHF	TGCGCCAGCAGCTGGAGAGAAGGACAGGGCAAGCATAATTCACCCCTCCACTTT
TRBD1	TRBV19	TRBJ1-5	.	CASTAQGSNQPQHF	TGTGCCAGTACGGCACAGGGGAGCAATCAGCCCCAGCATTTT
TRBD1	TRBV14	TRBJ2-5	.	CASSPHRDSSPQETQYF	TGTGCCAGCAGTCCACATAGGGACAGTTCCCCCCAAGAGACCCAGTACTTC
.	TRBV29-1	TRBJ2-5	.	CSASQGEETQYF	TGCAGCGCCAGCCAAGGGGAAGAGACCCAGTACTTC
TRBD1	TRBV4-1	TRBJ2-5	few	CASSLTQGAETQYF	TGCGCCAGCAGCCTAACTCAGGGGGCAGAGACCCAGTACTTC
.	TRBV7-9	TRBJ2-7	.	CSSSPGERAGYF	TGTTCCAGCAGCCCTGGAGAGAGGGCCGGTTACTTC
.	TRBV5-6	TRBJ1-5	.	CASSPRGRNQPQHF	TGTGCCAGCAGCCCTAGAGGGCGCAATCAGCCCCAGCATTTT
TRBD1	TRBV5-1	TRBJ2-5	.	CASSPLGQRQETQYF	TGCGCCAGCAGCCCTTTGGGACAGCGCCAAGAGACCCAGTACTTC
.	TRBV14	TRBJ2-3	.	CASTRAYTDTQYF	TGTGCCAGCACGCGGGCCTACACAGATACGCAGTATTTT
TRBD1	TRBV28	TRBJ2-1	.	CASSFNVRQGATTGQFF	TGTGCCAGCAGTTTTAACGTCCGCCAGGGGGCGACGACTGGGCAGTTCTTC
TRBD1	TRBV29-1	TRBJ2-1	.	CSVGDRVSYNEQFF	TGCAGCGTTGGGGACAGGGTCTCCTACAATGAGCAGTTCTTC
TRBD1	TRBV6-5	TRBJ1-4	few	CASNSGGPNEKLFF	TGTGCCAGCAATTCAGGGGGCCCTAATGAAAAACTGTTTTTT
.	TRBV2	TRBJ1-2	.	CASSEDSGYGYTF	TGTGCCAGCAGTGAAGACTCGGGCTATGGCTACACCTTC
.	TRBV19	TRBJ2-3	.	CASRGRSSTDTQYF	TGTGCCAGCCGCGGCAGATCTAGCACAGATACGCAGTATTTT
TRBD1	TRBV19	TRBJ2-7	.	CASSFGTEVYEQYF	TGTGCCAGTAGTTTCGGGACAGAAGTCTACGAGCAGTACTTC